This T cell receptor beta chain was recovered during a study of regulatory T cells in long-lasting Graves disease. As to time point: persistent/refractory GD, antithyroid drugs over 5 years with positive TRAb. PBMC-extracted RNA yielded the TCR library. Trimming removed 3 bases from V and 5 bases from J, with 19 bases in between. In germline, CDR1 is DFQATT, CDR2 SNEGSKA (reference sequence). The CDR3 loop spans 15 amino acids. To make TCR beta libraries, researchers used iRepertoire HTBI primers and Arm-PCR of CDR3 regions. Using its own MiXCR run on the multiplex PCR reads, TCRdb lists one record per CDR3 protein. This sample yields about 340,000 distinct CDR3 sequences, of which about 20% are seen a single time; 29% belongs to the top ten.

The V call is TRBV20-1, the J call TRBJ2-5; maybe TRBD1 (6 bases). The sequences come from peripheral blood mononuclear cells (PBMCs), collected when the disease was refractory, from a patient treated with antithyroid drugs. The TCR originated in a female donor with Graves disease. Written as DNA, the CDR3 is TGCAGTGCTAGGGGGGCCCAGCCCCGGGTCGAGACCCAGTACTTC. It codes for CSARGAQPRVETQYF.